The T cell receptor beta chain under discussion was sequenced for a study of cytomegalovirus exposure and HLA in healthy donors. Study overall: From around 180 million T cells, an earlier analysis saw roughly 110 million unique TCR beta sequences.

Only a few counts were recorded for this clone. The antigen remains undetermined. Use of 60 Vbeta and 13 Jbeta primers characterized the PCR. The repertoire was sequenced with immunoSEQ multiplex PCR; TCRdb's copy has only in-frame clones and lacks some. The sample lists hundreds of thousands of clones, approximately 79% seen once, with 0.2% to 0.25% in the top ten. The study, taken as a whole, reports: Productive status was seen about 90% or about 30% of the time for most TCR beta V segments in an earlier analysis. No immune exposure information besides CMV serostatus was available. The presence/absence work took it that sequencing depth was about the same across donors.

CDR1 is MGHRA and CDR2 is YSYEKL in the germline V gene. The V end was cut by 0 bases, the J end by 4 bases, with 9 bases between. The CDR3 contains 15 residues. The sample taken for sequencing was PBMCs. The sequence was collected from a girl aged 2 to 9 in good health and CMV-seronegative. V usage is TRBV4-1 and J usage is TRBJ1-4; no firm D call. The CDR3 DNA reads TGCGCCAGCAGCCAAGATCGGGTGGGTAATGAAAAACTGTTTTTT. Residues: CASSQDRVGNEKLFF.